Listed here are 23 T cell receptor beta chains from one sample, sequenced in a study of T cell changes during pregnancy in multiple sclerosis (dated by TCRdb to the late 2010s). The library was built by means of the immunoSEQ multiplex PCR assay. The clones in this table, taken by TCRdb from immuneACCESS, are in-frame only. Not every clone is retained; where verified, under half of the shortfall comes from an unresolved V gene, and the cause of the rest is unknown. In this sample the table shows some 40,000 clones, 92% of which occur a single time. The ten largest clones take up approximately 0.81% of the sample. The sample here was CD4+ T cells from peripheral blood mononuclear cells, taken in the third trimester of pregnancy. These receptors were collected from a female donor with multiple sclerosis, enrolled in a pregnancy study.

The J gene is TRBJ2-5, the V gene TRBV2; 10 nucleotides agree with TRBD1. Germline-derived CDR1 and CDR2 are SNHLY and FYNNEI. CDR3 length: 13 residues. With 6 bases clipped from V and 5 bases from J, the junction kept 3 bases outside the gene matches. CDR3 in amino acids: CASSRQGAETQYF. CDR3 nucleotides: TGTGCCAGCAGCCGACAGGGGGCGGAGACCCAGTACTTC.

The CDR3 DNA sequence: TGTGCCAGCAGTGATGCCCAGGGGGGCCAGTACCAAGAGACCCAGTACTTC. Translated: CASSDAQGGQYQETQYF. The genes are TRBV2 and TRBJ2-5; D might be TRBD1 (7 bases). Germline CDR1 and CDR2: SNHLY and FYNNEI. V lost 3 bases to trimming and J lost 0 bases, with 17 bases between them. This CDR3 comprises 17 residues.

V gene TRBV30 combines with J gene TRBJ2-2, with D tentatively TRBD2 (5 bases). The CDR3 is made up of 13 amino acids. Germline CDR1 reads GTSNPN; CDR2 reads SVGIG (reference sequence). Trimming took off 3 bases at V and 7 bases at J, with 12 bases between the two ends. DNA of the CDR3: TGTGCCTGGAGAAGGGTGGAGGTCGGGGAGCTGTTTTTT. Residues: CAWRRVEVGELFF. Using reference TRBV30 and TRBJ2-2 for the parts outside the CDR3, the full variable domain is SQTIHQWPATLVQPVGSPLSLECTVEGTSNPNLYWYRQAAGRGLQLLFYSVGIGQISSEVPQNLSASRPQDRQFILSSKKLLLSDSGFYLCAWRRVEVGELFFGEGSRLTVL.

In the case of this clone: A junction end diverges from the germline sequence, so it may reflect a read error. This chain uses TRBV7-2 with TRBJ2-7; 8 bases map to TRBD1. CDR1 and CDR2 (germline): SGHTA, FQGNSA. There are 16 residues in the CDR3. The CDR3 nucleotides read TGTGCCGGCAGCTTAGATATCTTGGACAGGGTGAACGAGCAGTACTTC. It encodes CAGSLDILDRVNEQYF.

This sequence joins TRBV5-4 and TRBJ1-5; 7 bases are shared with TRBD1. J was trimmed by 4 bases and V by 5 bases; bases with no gene match: 6. The CDR3 consists of 14 residues. Germline CDR1 and CDR2: SGHNT and YYREEE (reference sequence). CDR3 loop: CASSGPGQNQPQHF. CDR3 nucleotides: TGTGCCAGCAGTGGACCGGGACAGAATCAGCCCCAGCATTTT.

The rearrangement links TRBV18 to TRBJ1-4, with TRBD1 as a possible D gene (5 bases). This CDR3 is built from 15 residues. V was trimmed by 3 bases and J by 0 bases, leaving 8 bases between them. Looked up from germline, CDR1 is KGHSH and CDR2 is LQKENI. In nucleotides, the CDR3 is TGTGCCAGCTCACCTGGACACGCAACTAATGAAAAACTGTTTTTT. Translation gives CASSPGHATNEKLFF.

V and J are TRBV6-1 and TRBJ1-1; D might be TRBD1 (6 bases). CDR3 length: 13 residues. Per germline, CDR1 MNHNS and CDR2 SASEGT. The V end lost 7 bases, the J end lost 1 base, and 10 bases lay between the germline ends. The CDR3 sequence is CASTMTGNTEAFF. For the CDR3, the DNA is TGTGCCAGCACCATGACAGGGAACACTGAAGCTTTCTTT.

The chain recombines TRBV29-1 with TRBJ2-5; D is unresolved. V was clipped by 5 bases and J by 4 bases, with 5 bases between them. CDR1 is SQVTM and CDR2 is ANQGSEA in the germline V gene. CDR3 length equals 10 residues. The CDR3 protein is CSVYRETQYF. The CDR3 DNA reads as TGCAGCGTTTACAGAGAGACCCAGTACTTC.

The chain combines TRBV4-1 with TRBJ1-2; TRBD1 agrees at 7 bases. Germline CDR1 and CDR2: MGHRA and YSYEKL. The CDR3 length is 15 residues. Germline trimming cut 1 base from V and 2 bases from J; bases unmatched to any gene: 4. This CDR3 is CASSQVQGQNYGYTF. DNA of the CDR3: TGCGCCAGCAGCCAAGTACAGGGGCAAAACTATGGCTACACCTTC.

The rearrangement joins TRBV2 to TRBJ1-1; D gene unclear. V lost 6 bases and J lost 1, with 6 bases in between. Germline V gene sequence: CDR1 SNHLY, CDR2 FYNNEI. The CDR3 loop spans 12 amino acids. As DNA, the CDR3 is TGTGCCAGCAGGTACACGAACACTGAAGCTTTCTTT. Translating gives CASRYTNTEAFF.

The chain has TRBV28 and TRBJ2-1; D is unclear. V dropped 4 bases and J dropped 5 bases, with 12 bases sitting between them. The CDR3 runs to 14 residues. The germline V gene encodes CDR1 MDHEN and CDR2 SYDVKM. The CDR3 reads CASSSHGGNNEQFF. Here the CDR3 DNA reads TGTGCCAGCAGTTCCCATGGCGGTAACAATGAGCAGTTCTTC.

The J gene is TRBJ2-5, the V gene TRBV5-4, with 8 bases aligning to TRBD1. This CDR3 comprises 14 residues. The V segment lost 3 bases and the J segment 7 bases; nucleotides outside the gene matches: 8. Germline V lookup: CDR1 SGHNT, CDR2 YYREEE (reference sequence). CDR3 sequence: CASSSGQEGGTQYF. The DNA for the CDR3 is TGTGCCAGCAGCTCGGGACAGGAGGGGGGGACCCAGTACTTC.

The V and J genes are TRBV29-1 and TRBJ1-1; TRBD1 might be the D (5 bases). The CDR3 sequence is 15 residues long. Trimming shortened V by 6 bases and J by 3 bases, and 20 bases separated the two germline ends. The germline gives CDR1 SQVTM, CDR2 ANQGSEA. The CDR3 DNA is TGCAGCGTCAAGAGTCCCGACACAGGATACACTGAAGCTTTCTTT. Its translation: CSVKSPDTGYTEAFF. Supplemented by reference TRBV29-1 and TRBJ1-1, the full variable domain reads SAVISQKPSRDICQRGTSLTIQCQVDSQVTMMFWYRQQPGQSLTLIATANQGSEATYESGFVIDKFPISRPNLTFSTLTVSNMSPEDSSIYLCSVKSPDTGYTEAFFGQGTRLTVV.

This chain connects TRBV6-6 to TRBJ1-4; D is unresolved. Germline lookup yields CDR1 MNHNY and CDR2 SVGAGI (reference sequence). V lost 2 bases, J lost 5 bases, and 12 bases lay in between. This CDR3 is 15 amino acids long. In nucleotides, the CDR3 is TGTGCCAGCAGTTACCGAGGCAGACTGAATGAAAAACTGTTTTTT. This gives the protein CASSYRGRLNEKLFF.

V and J are TRBV9 and TRBJ1-1, with TRBD1 identical over 7 bases. V shed 0 bases, J shed 0 bases, and the junction held 8 bases outside the gene matches. CDR1 and CDR2 (germline): SGDLS, YYNGEE. The CDR3 extends over 17 amino acids. CDR3 DNA: TGTGCCAGCAGCGTAGTTATACGGGACAGAATGAACACTGAAGCTTTCTTT. Translating gives CASSVVIRDRMNTEAFF. The entire variable domain, with the rest obtained from reference TRBV9 and TRBJ1-1, is as follows: DSGVTQTPKHLITATGQRVTLRCSPRSGDLSVYWYQQSLDQGLQFLIQYYNGEERAKGNILERFSAQQFPDLHSELNLSSLELGDSALYFCASSVVIRDRMNTEAFFGQGTRLTVV.

V usage is TRBV7-2 and J usage is TRBJ2-1; maybe TRBD2 (6 bases). The CDR3 loop spans 15 amino acids. Germline lookup yields CDR1 SGHTA and CDR2 FQGNSA. Trimming shortened V by 4 bases and J by 10 bases, and 20 bases separated the two germline ends. As DNA, the CDR3 is TGTGCCAGCAGCTCCGGAGGGACGGGGCCCGGGGAGCAGTTCTTC. Protein: CASSSGGTGPGEQFF.

This sequence joins TRBV10-3 and TRBJ2-4; D unresolved. CDR1 is ENHRY, CDR2 SYGVKD, per germline. The ends were cut back, 0 bases at V and 7 bases at J, with 7 bases in the middle. The CDR3 has 13 amino acids. The CDR3 loop reads CAISESGANIQYF. CDR3 bases: TGTGCCATCAGTGAGTCAGGAGCCAACATTCAGTACTTC.

This clone was seen a handful of times. The rearrangement joins TRBV5-1 to TRBJ1-1; 8 positions agree with TRBD1. V trimming: 2 bases; J trimming: 3 bases; junction bases outside the gene matches: 12. This CDR3 has 17 amino acids. Per germline, CDR1 SGHRS and CDR2 YFSETQ. Written as DNA, the CDR3 is TGCGCCAGCAGCTTCGAGACAGGGGCCGCCGGGGACACTGAAGCTTTCTTT. Its protein is CASSFETGAAGDTEAFF.

The chain carries TRBV4-1 and TRBJ1-1; D is perhaps TRBD1 (5 bases). The CDR3 spans 15 residues. Looked up from germline, CDR1 is MGHRA and CDR2 is YSYEKL. V dropped 3 bases and J dropped 2 bases, with 13 bases sitting between them. Here the CDR3 reads CASSQKGAGNTEAFF. Here the CDR3 DNA reads TGCGCCAGCAGCCAGAAAGGGGCCGGCAACACTGAAGCTTTCTTT.

The V gene is TRBV4-1, the J gene TRBJ2-7; TRBD1 agrees at 8 bases. CDR1 and CDR2 from the germline V gene are MGHRA and YSYEKL. The junction had 4 bases not matched to a gene; V was cut back by 4 bases and J by 5 bases. CDR3 length: 13 amino acids. The CDR3 here is CASSLNRGDEQYF. The CDR3 nucleotides read TGCGCCAGCAGCCTTAACAGGGGGGACGAGCAGTACTTC.

This chain connects TRBV4-1 to TRBJ1-2; maybe TRBD1 (5 bases). The V end lost 0 bases, the J end lost 6 bases, and 11 bases lay between the germline ends. Germline loops: CDR1 MGHRA, CDR2 YSYEKL. This CDR3 comprises 14 residues. The CDR3 coding sequence is TGCGCCAGCAGCCAAGATTATGCAGGGAATGGCTACACCTTC. Its translation is CASSQDYAGNGYTF.

The genes are TRBV4-3 and TRBJ2-3; D is possibly TRBD2 (6 bases). V gave up 3 bases and J gave up 0 bases, with 10 bases separating them. This CDR3 is built from 15 residues. Per the germline V gene, CDR1 is LGHNA and CDR2 is YSLEER. The CDR3 sequence: CASSHEGGSTDTQYF. In DNA form, the CDR3 reads TGCGCCAGCAGCCACGAGGGAGGCAGCACAGATACGCAGTATTTT.

This chain links TRBV28 with TRBJ2-7; D not resolved. The V end lost 6 bases, the J end lost 1 base, and 4 bases lay between the germline ends. Germline CDR1 is MDHEN and CDR2 is SYDVKM. The CDR3 length is 11 residues. CDR3 residues: CASSSSYEQYF. The DNA for the CDR3 is TGTGCCAGCAGCTCGTCCTACGAGCAGTACTTC.